This TCR beta chain is from a study of blood T cell repertoires in COVID-19. Turning to the study itself: From T cells, B-cell-depleted T cells, or PBMCs came the material, which was cDNA or gDNA.

Deletions cut 7 bases from V and 0 bases from J, with 12 bases between. Germline V gene data show CDR1 as ENHRY and CDR2 as SYGVKD. The CDR3 extends over 14 amino acids. Under the authors' procedure: Amplification of reference gene primers was used by the study to estimate nucleated cell counts. Clones were sequenced by immunoSEQ multiplex PCR, and TCRdb holds only the in-frame ones, with some missing. That table is the source of V, J and clone size, and D and trimming were worked out from the DNA. Of about 250,000 clones in the sample, 85% were seen once. Participants, about 18 to 90 years old, spanned 25 or so US areas. Clinical history reported by participants formed the basis on which cohorts were assigned.

The source is a woman between 50 and 59 years old with acute COVID-19. V gene TRBV10-3 combines with J gene TRBJ1-2, with D hard to call. Sequencing was done on a sample of PBMCs or T cells enriched from blood (not recorded which). CDR3 in DNA: TGTGCCATCAACTTTGGCGGGTCTAACTATGGCTACACCTTC. Its translation is CAINFGGSNYGYTF.